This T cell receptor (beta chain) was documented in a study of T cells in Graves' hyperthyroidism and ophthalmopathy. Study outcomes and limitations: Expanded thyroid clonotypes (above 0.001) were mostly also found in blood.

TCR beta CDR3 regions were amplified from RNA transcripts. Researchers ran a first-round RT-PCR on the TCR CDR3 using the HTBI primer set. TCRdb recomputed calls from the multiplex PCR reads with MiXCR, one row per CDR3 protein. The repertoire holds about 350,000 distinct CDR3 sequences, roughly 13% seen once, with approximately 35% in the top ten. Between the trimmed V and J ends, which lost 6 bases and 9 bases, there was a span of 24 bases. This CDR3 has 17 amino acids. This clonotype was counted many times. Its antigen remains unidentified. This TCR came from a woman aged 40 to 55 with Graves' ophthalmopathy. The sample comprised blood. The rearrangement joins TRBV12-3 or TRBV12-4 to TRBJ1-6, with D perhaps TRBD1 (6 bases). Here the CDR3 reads CASSLRRTGTKASPLHF. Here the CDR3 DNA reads TGTGCCAGCAGCTTAAGGAGGACCGGGACAAAGGCTTCACCCCTCCACTTT.